The clone carrying this TCR beta chain was observed at least ten times. CDR3 regions were amplified by Arm-PCR using iRepertoire HTBI primers to build TCR beta libraries. TCRdb used MiXCR to reprocess the multiplex PCR reads, holding one entry per CDR3 protein. The sample lists 500,000 or so distinct CDR3 sequences, 14% occurring once. The entry originates in a study of regulatory T cells in long-lasting Graves disease. J gave up 8 bases and V 6 bases, and 16 bases lay outside the gene matches. Germline V lookup: CDR1 MDHEN, CDR2 SYDVKM. CDR3 size: 18 residues. Indicated time point: newly diagnosed GD, antithyroid drugs for less than 3 months. From RNA extracted from PBMCs, the TCR library was made. These sequences were also reported in another study, on T cells in Graves' hyperthyroidism and ophthalmopathy. That publication notes: Blood samples included most of the expanded thyroid clonotypes exceeding 0.001. Ophthalmopathy was separated from stable hyperthyroidism by a 13 V-J model.

The sample was peripheral blood mononuclear cells (PBMCs), taken at new diagnosis, from a patient treated with antithyroid drugs. The source is a woman between 50 and 59 years old with Graves disease. The J gene is TRBJ2-2, the V gene TRBV28, with 12 positions matching TRBD2. CDR3 in DNA: TGTGCCAGCAGGCCGCGGCAACTAGCGGGAGGACCAAGGGGGGAGCTGTTTTTT. Residues: CASRPRQLAGGPRGELFF.